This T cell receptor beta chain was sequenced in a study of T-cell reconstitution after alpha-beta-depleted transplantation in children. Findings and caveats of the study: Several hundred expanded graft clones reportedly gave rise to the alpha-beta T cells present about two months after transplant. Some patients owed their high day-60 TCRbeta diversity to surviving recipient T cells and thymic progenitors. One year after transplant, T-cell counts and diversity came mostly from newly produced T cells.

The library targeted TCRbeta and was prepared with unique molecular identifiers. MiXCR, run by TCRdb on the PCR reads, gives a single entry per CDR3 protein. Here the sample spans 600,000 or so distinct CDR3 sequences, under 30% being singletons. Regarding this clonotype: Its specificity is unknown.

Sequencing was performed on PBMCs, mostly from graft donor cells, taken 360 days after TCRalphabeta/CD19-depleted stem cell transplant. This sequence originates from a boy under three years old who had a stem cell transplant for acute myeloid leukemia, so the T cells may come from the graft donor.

CDR3 loop: CASSLGEVYWDYGYTF. The CDR3, as DNA: TGTGCCAGCAGCTTAGGGGAGGTATATTGGGACTATGGCTACACCTTC. The V gene is TRBV11-2, the J gene TRBJ1-2; no reliable D call. V lost 1 base and J 3 bases, leaving 15 bases between the germline ends. This CDR3 has 16 residues. Germline V gene data show CDR1 as SGHAT and CDR2 as FQNNGV.